The table lists the clone carrying this T cell receptor beta chain with a few counts. This specimen comes from a study of blood T cell repertoires in COVID-19. Deletions cut 7 bases from V and 5 bases from J, with 15 bases between. The CDR3 spans 13 residues. Germline V lookup: CDR1 SGHDT, CDR2 YYEEEE. The repertoire was sequenced with immunoSEQ multiplex PCR; TCRdb's copy has only in-frame clones and lacks some. The sample lists about 140,000 clones; around four fifths were seen once. Source material: PBMCs or T cells enriched from blood (not recorded which). V and J are TRBV5-6 and TRBJ1-2; weak D call: TRBD1 (5 bases). This TCR derives from a woman between 35 and 50 years old who had recovered from COVID-19. The CDR3 sequence is CASSRGGDYGYTF. Written as DNA, the CDR3 is TGTGCCAGCTCCCGCGGAGGGGATTATGGCTACACCTTC.